Listed below are T cell receptor beta chains from one sample, sequenced in a study of technical replicates of blood from a few donors. Clones were read by immunoSEQ multiplex PCR, and TCRdb kept only the in-frame ones, dropping some. The data hold just over 70,000 clones, with approximately 96% observed a single time. Sequenced material: T cells isolated from PBMCs. These receptors all come from a human donor in good health. CDR3s include the opening cysteine and the closing phenylalanine or tryptophan. D genes are given only for firm matches. Only some rows state a clone size, as once, few, many or a class for expanded clones.

>TRBD2|TRBJ2-2|TRBV7-9|-
CASSQGLAGGALTGELFF
TGTGCCAGCAGCCAAGGACTAGCGGGAGGGGCCCTTACCGGGGAGCTGTTTTTT
>TRBD1|TRBJ2-7|TRBV9|-
CASSEGTGVYEQYF
TGTGCCAGCAGCGAGGGGACAGGCGTCTACGAGCAGTACTTC
>TRBD1|TRBJ2-1|TRBV18|-
CASSAGTGSIYEQFF
TGTGCCAGCTCAGCCGGGACAGGGAGTATCTATGAGCAGTTCTTC
>-|TRBJ1-2|TRBV18|-
CASSPRGQQLRYTF
TGTGCCAGCTCACCACGCGGACAACAACTGCGGTACACCTTC
>TRBD1|TRBJ2-2|TRBV6-1|-
CASRKRQGTGELFF
TGTGCCAGCAGGAAGAGACAGGGCACCGGGGAGCTGTTTTTT
>-|TRBJ2-7|TRBV30|-
CAWSVLIYEQYF
TGTGCCTGGAGTGTACTAATTTACGAGCAGTACTTC
>TRBD1|TRBJ1-2|TRBV5-4|-
CASSLGSGGADGYTF
TGTGCCAGCAGCTTGGGTTCAGGGGGCGCGGATGGCTACACCTTC
>TRBD1|TRBJ1-3|TRBV13|-
CASSRTGGANGNTIYF
TGTGCCAGCAGCCGGACAGGGGGCGCAAATGGAAACACCATATATTTT
>TRBD1|TRBJ1-2|TRBV4-2|-
CASSQAGTGAIGNGYTF
TGTGCCAGCAGCCAGGCTGGGACAGGGGCTATAGGAAATGGCTACACCTTC
>TRBD1|TRBJ1-2|TRBV7-9|-
CASSTLDRAFGYTF
TGTGCCAGCAGCACCCTGGACAGGGCTTTCGGCTACACCTTC
>-|TRBJ2-7|TRBV2|-
CASSGTQATSYEQYF
TGTGCCAGCTCCGGGACTCAAGCAACCTCCTACGAGCAGTACTTC
>-|TRBJ1-1|TRBV11-2|-
CASSLPGSTEAFF
TGTGCCAGCAGCTTACCGGGATCCACTGAAGCTTTCTTT
>TRBD1|TRBJ1-2|TRBV5-5|-
CASSQDRGRGGYTF
TGTGCCAGCAGCCAGGACAGGGGGCGAGGTGGCTACACCTTC
>TRBD1|TRBJ1-1|TRBV15|-
CATSRDRGNAEAFF
TGTGCCACCAGCCGCGACAGGGGTAACGCTGAAGCTTTCTTT
>TRBD1|TRBJ2-3|TRBV9|-
CASSARVRGGSTDTQYF
TGTGCCAGCAGCGCTAGAGTGAGAGGGGGCAGCACAGATACGCAGTATTTT
>-|TRBJ2-7|TRBV6-5|-
CASSYQLGHEQYF
TGTGCCAGCAGTTACCAGCTTGGGCACGAGCAGTACTTC
>-|TRBJ1-5|TRBV28|-
CASSPLTRGQNINQPQHF
TGTGCCAGCAGTCCCCTCACCCGGGGACAAAATATTAATCAGCCCCAGCATTTT
>-|TRBJ1-1|TRBV10-3|-
CAISGQAGTEAFF
TGTGCCATCAGTGGGCAGGCGGGGACTGAAGCTTTCTTT
>TRBD2|TRBJ2-7|TRBV6-6|once
CASSPSGSDINEQYF
TGTGCCAGCAGTCCTAGCGGGAGTGATATCAACGAGCAGTACTTC
>TRBD2|TRBJ2-3|TRBV6-5|-
CATKAGISTDTQYF
TGTGCCACCAAAGCGGGAATTTCCACAGATACGCAGTATTTT
>-|TRBJ2-7|TRBV18|-
CASSPPGGSYEQYF
TGTGCCAGCTCACCACCAGGGGGATCCTACGAGCAGTACTTC
>-|TRBJ1-5|TRBV27|-
CASSPDSTGLAHQPQHF
TGTGCCAGCAGTCCCGATTCCACAGGGTTAGCGCATCAGCCCCAGCATTTT
>TRBD1|TRBJ1-1|TRBV9|-
CASSVRGQANTEAFF
TGTGCCAGCAGCGTTAGGGGACAGGCCAACACTGAAGCTTTCTTT
>-|TRBJ1-1|TRBV6-6|-
CASSYSGTEGTEAFF
TGTGCCAGCAGTTACTCGGGGACTGAGGGCACTGAAGCTTTCTTT
>TRBD2|TRBJ2-1|TRBV9|-
CASSVGRAYNEQFF
TGTGCCAGCAGCGTCGGGAGGGCATACAATGAGCAGTTCTTC
>-|TRBJ2-5|TRBV30|-
CAWDLSGFGETQYF
TGTGCCTGGGACCTTAGCGGATTCGGGGAGACCCAGTACTTC
>-|TRBJ2-5|TRBV9|-
CASSVVVGGSETQYF
TGTGCCAGCAGCGTAGTAGTTGGAGGGTCCGAGACCCAGTACTTC
>TRBD2|TRBJ2-1|TRBV4-1|-
CASSQGSGRQGANEQFF
TGCGCCAGCAGCCAAGGTAGCGGGAGACAAGGGGCCAATGAGCAGTTCTTC
>-|TRBJ2-1|TRBV6-1|once
CASSEANSSNEQFF
TGTGCCAGCAGTGAAGCGAACAGCTCCAATGAGCAGTTCTTC
>-|TRBJ2-2|TRBV10-3|-
CAISESSGYGELFF
TGTGCCATCAGTGAGTCATCCGGGTATGGGGAGCTGTTTTTT
>TRBD2|TRBJ2-1|TRBV9|-
CASSVGLAGGKNEQFF
TGTGCCAGCAGCGTGGGACTAGCGGGAGGAAAGAATGAGCAGTTCTTC
>TRBD2|TRBJ2-3|TRBV30|-
CAWSVLAGVSDTQYF
TGTGCCTGGAGTGTCCTAGCGGGAGTATCAGATACGCAGTATTTT